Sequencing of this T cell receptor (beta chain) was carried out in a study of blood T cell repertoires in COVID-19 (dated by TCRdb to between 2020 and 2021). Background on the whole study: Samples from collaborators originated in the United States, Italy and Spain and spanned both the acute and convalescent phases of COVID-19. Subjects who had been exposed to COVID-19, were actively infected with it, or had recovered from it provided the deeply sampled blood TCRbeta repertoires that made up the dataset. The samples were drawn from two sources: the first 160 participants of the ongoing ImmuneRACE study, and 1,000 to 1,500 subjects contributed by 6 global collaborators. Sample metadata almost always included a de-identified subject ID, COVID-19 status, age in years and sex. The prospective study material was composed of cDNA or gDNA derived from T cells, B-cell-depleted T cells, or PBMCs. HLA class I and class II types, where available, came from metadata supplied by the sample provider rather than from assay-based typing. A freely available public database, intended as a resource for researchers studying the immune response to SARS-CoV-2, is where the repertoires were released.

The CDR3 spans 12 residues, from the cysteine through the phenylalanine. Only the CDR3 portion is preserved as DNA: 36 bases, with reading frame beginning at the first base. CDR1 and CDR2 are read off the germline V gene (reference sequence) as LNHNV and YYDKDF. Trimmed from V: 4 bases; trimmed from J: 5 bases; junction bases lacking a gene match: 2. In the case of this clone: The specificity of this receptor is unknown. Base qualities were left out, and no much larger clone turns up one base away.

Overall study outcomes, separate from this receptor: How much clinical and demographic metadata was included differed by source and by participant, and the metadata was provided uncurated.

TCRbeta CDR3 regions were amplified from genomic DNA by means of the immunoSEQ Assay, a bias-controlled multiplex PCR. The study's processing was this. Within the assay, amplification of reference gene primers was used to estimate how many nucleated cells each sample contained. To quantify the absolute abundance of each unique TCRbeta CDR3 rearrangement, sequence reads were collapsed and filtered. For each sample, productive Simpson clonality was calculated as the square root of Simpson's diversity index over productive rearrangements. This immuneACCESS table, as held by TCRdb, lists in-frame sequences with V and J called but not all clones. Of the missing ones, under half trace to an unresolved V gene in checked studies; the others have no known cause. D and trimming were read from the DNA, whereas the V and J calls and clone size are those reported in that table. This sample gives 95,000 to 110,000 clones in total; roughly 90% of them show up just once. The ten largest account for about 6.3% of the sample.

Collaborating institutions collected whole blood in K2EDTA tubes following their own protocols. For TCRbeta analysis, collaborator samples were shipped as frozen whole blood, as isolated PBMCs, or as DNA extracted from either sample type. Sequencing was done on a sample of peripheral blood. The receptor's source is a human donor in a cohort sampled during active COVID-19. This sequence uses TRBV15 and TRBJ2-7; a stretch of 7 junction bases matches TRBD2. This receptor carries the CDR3 CATSISGNEQYF. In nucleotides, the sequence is TGTGCCACCAGCATCAGCGGGAACGAGCAGTACTTC.